The source of this T cell receptor beta chain is a study of response to subunit inactivated influenza vaccine. The germline V gene has CDR1 SGHTA and CDR2 FQGNSA. The CDR3 runs 15 residues. The ends lost 5 bases at V and 5 bases at J; junction bases unmatched: 8. Of note for this clonotype: What it binds is unknown.

General study findings and limits: Authors suggested seasonal influenza vaccinations each recruit few new T cells.

TCRdb re-called the RT-PCR reads with MiXCR, one entry per CDR3 protein. In the table there are a few hundred thousand distinct CDR3 sequences, just over 20% of which are singletons. V is TRBV7-2 and J is TRBJ2-2, with TRBD1 identical over 7 bases. The specimen comprised PBMCs from blood, sampled approximately 22 months after vaccination. This receptor was identified in a man aged 50 to 75 who received an inactivated influenza vaccine. This chain's CDR3 is CASSPRDRRTGELFF. The CDR3 DNA sequence: TGTGCCAGCAGCCCGAGGGACAGAAGAACCGGGGAGCTGTTTTTT.